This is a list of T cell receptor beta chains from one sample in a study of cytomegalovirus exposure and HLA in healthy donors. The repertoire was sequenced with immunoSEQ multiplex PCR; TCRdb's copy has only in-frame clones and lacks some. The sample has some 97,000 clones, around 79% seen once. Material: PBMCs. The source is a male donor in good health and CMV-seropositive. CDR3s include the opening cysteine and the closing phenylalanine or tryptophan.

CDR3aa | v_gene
CASSIKLGPGGNQPQHF | TRBV19
CASSRRQGTYEQYF | TRBV6-5
CASSPINSPLHF | TRBV27
CASSATGGNSPLHF | TRBV5-1
CASSVVSAGSYNEQFF | TRBV9
CASSPTGVQETQYF | TRBV7-7
CASSSTGEQYF | TRBV5-1
CAWSVIQEKLFF | TRBV30
CASSLEHGPYQPQHF | TRBV11-2
CASSQDGLAEETQYF | TRBV4-3
CAISESTAGYTF | TRBV10-3
CASSASRDRSYEQYF | TRBV27
CASSEGTLQETQYF | TRBV2
CASNPQGWETGQPQHF | TRBV6-6
CSVGTVGGVDTQYF | TRBV29-1
CASSSLSGGGRTGELFF | TRBV5-1
CASSQGTGTGGYTF | TRBV5-1
CASSQEVTQGGYEQYF | TRBV4-2
CASSFGTGKAFF | TRBV11-2
CASSQYLLSGGYTF | TRBV4-1
CAIRGGQGLLSSYNEQFF | TRBV2
CASGSVAGARGELFF | TRBV12-5
CASRSNTGTGGYEQYF | TRBV5-1
CATRTANTEAFF | TRBV19
CASSQGQLFRESPLHF | TRBV5-4
CASSTGEAKNIQYF | TRBV19
CASSLQGNLVYEQYF | TRBV4-1